This T cell receptor (beta chain) comes out of a study of blood T cells in healthy people across ages. Overall study findings and caveats: It was the long-lived donors that had more naive CD4+ cells and higher diversity than aged donors.

V was shortened by 0 bases and J by 6 bases, with 10 bases between the two germline ends. This CDR3 contains 13 residues. Germline V gene data show CDR1 as SGHRS and CDR2 as YFSETQ. With a J-beta primer mix and a sample-barcoded 5' primer, a second PCR ran about 7 to 12 cycles. TCRdb used MiXCR to reprocess the 5' RACE reads, holding one entry per CDR3 protein. The sample has fewer than 1,000,000 distinct CDR3 sequences, about 46% seen once. In its sample, this clonotype was seen many times. The antigen is undetermined. The clonotype was recovered from an elderly man in good health. Sequenced material: blood. V usage is TRBV5-1 and J usage is TRBJ2-7; D remains ambiguous. The CDR3 nucleotides read TGCGCCAGCAGCTTGGATTTGGAATGCGAGCAGTACTTC. Protein: CASSLDLECEQYF.